One and the same sample provided the 5 T cell receptor beta chains below, sequenced in a study of Ad26.COV2.S vaccination and SARS-CoV-2 variants. Treatment here: over 15 received Ad26.COV2.S at low or high dose, single or two shots; roughly five received placebo; per-sample allocation not given. Collection of the samples took place on day 63 after the first injection of vaccine or placebo. Sequencing was performed with immunoSEQ multiplex PCR; in TCRdb, only in-frame clones are kept and a portion is missing. The table shows about 350,000 clones, with approximately 86% occurring only once. The input for sequencing was peripheral blood, taken in a trial of Ad26.COV2.S vaccine versus placebo. These receptors were taken from a person between 18 and 65 years old who received the Ad26.COV2.S COVID-19 vaccine or a placebo.

The chain carries TRBV9 and TRBJ2-1; 7 bases fit TRBD2. The CDR3 sequence is 16 residues long. With 2 bases clipped from V and 0 bases from J, the junction kept 5 bases outside the gene matches. The germline gives CDR1 SGDLS, CDR2 YYNGEE. CDR3 bases: TGTGCCAGCAGCGTCAAGCGGGGAAGCTCCTACAATGAGCAGTTCTTC. It specifies CASSVKRGSSYNEQFF.

The chain carries TRBV7-2 and TRBJ2-1; D unresolved. The CDR3 extends over 12 amino acids. The germline CDR1 and CDR2 sequences are SGHTA and FQGNSA. CDR3 sequence reads: CASKLAVDEQFF. CDR3 DNA: TGTGCGTCCAAGCTCGCCGTTGATGAGCAGTTCTTC.

This clone has a handful of counts. V is TRBV4-1 and J is TRBJ2-7, with D tentatively TRBD1 or TRBD2 (5 bases each). The germline gives CDR1 MGHRA, CDR2 YSYEKL. V lost 6 bases and J 0 bases, leaving 15 bases between the germline ends. This CDR3 region has 15 residues. The CDR3 nucleotides read TGCGCCAGCAGTTTTGTCCGGGACGCCTCCTACGAGCAGTACTTC. Its protein is CASSFVRDASYEQYF.

This chain uses TRBV6-2 or TRBV6-3 with TRBJ2-1; TRBD2 matches 7 bases. V gave up 6 bases and J gave up 10 bases; unmatched junction bases: 6. The CDR3 length is 12 residues. Germline lookup yields CDR1 MNHEY and CDR2 SVGEGT. CDR3 residues: CASSSAGTEQFF. The CDR3 region has the DNA TGTGCCAGCAGCTCAGCGGGGACGGAGCAGTTCTTC.

The chain is built from TRBV5-6 and TRBJ1-5; 10 bases map to TRBD1. Germline loops: CDR1 SGHDT, CDR2 YYEEEE. Losses at the gene ends were 4 bases for V and 6 bases for J; bases not matched to a gene: 7. The CDR3 runs to 15 residues. CDR3 DNA sequence: TGTGCCAGCAGCCTCATGGGACAGGGGTTTCAGCCCCAGCATTTT. As protein: CASSLMGQGFQPQHF.